The T cell receptor beta chain described here comes from a study of cytomegalovirus exposure and HLA in healthy donors. PCR amplification relied on 60 Vbeta primers (plus 13 Jbeta primers). Sequencing used immunoSEQ multiplex PCR; TCRdb keeps in-frame clones, though not all of them. Counted here are approximately 160,000 clones, approximately 72% occurring once; the ten biggest clones make up about 1.3%. Whole-study findings and limits: A later analysis reportedly found that, within productive TCRs, an Asian-associated ancestry cluster had fewer N-insertions than the mean observed across the approximately 670 donors. Later analysis identified a missense DCLRE1C variant that was linked to TCR beta V- and J-gene trimming. Later on, an analysis showed TCR association rates differing by HLA locus, with DRB1 the most and HLA-C the fewest.

Worth noting for this clone: Its antigen remains unknown.

V gave up 1 base and J gave up 4 bases, with 11 bases separating them. The CDR3 spans 14 residues. The germline V gene has CDR1 MRHNA and CDR2 SNTAGT. The V gene is TRBV6-4, the J gene TRBJ2-7; D possibly corresponds to TRBD1 (6 bases). This TCR derives from a man aged 45-65 years in good health and CMV-seronegative. The material sequenced was PBMCs. For the CDR3, the DNA is TGTGCCAGCAGTGACTGGACAGCCGGATACGAGCAGTACTTC. Its protein is CASSDWTAGYEQYF.